The 21 T cell receptor beta chains below all came from one sample that was sequenced in a study of CD8+CD57+ T cells in acquired aplastic anemia. It was genomic DNA that served as the template for profiling TCR beta VDJ and CDR3. TCRdb reprocessed the reads with MiXCR, giving one entry per CDR3 protein. Of 68,000 or so distinct CDR3 sequences listed, 45% to 60% were seen once; the top ten hold around 8.8%. The sequenced sample was sorted CD4+, CD8+, or CD8+CD57+ T cells (not recorded which) from PBMCs. The receptor set was obtained from a human donor in good health, serving as a control.

J is TRBJ1-2 and V is TRBV24-1, with D uncertain. The germline CDR1 and CDR2 sequences are KGHDR and SFDVKD. CDR3 length: 11 amino acids. Trimming cost V 7 bases and J 5 bases, with 7 bases left between them. CDR3 DNA sequence: TGTGCCACCAGCTCCCCATATGGCTACACCTTC. Translation gives CATSSPYGYTF.

Note on this clonotype: Given a much more abundant clone one base away, this may be a read error. This chain connects TRBV5-6 to TRBJ2-2; 8 positions match TRBD1. In germline, CDR1 is SGHDT, CDR2 YYEEEE. This CDR3 is 15 amino acids long. The CDR3: CPSSGRGRVAGELFF. As DNA, the CDR3 is TGTCCCAGCAGCGGCAGGGGGCGGGTCGCCGGGGAGCTGTTTTTT.

The rearrangement joins TRBV20-1 to TRBJ2-7, with D unresolved. V dropped 3 bases and J dropped 2 bases, with 14 bases sitting between them. Germline assignment: CDR1 DFQATT and CDR2 SNEGSKA (reference sequence). CDR3 size: 14 residues. The CDR3 here is CSASGQLQTYEQYF. The CDR3 DNA reads as TGCAGTGCTAGCGGGCAGTTACAGACCTACGAGCAGTACTTC.

In this sample, this clonotype turned up many times. The CDR3 DNA is TGTGCCAGCAGTGAAGTGGGTCAGGCTGACGAGCAGTACTTC. Residues: CASSEVGQADEQYF. The rearrangement joins TRBV6-1 to TRBJ2-7; the D is unclear. The germline V gene has CDR1 MNHNS and CDR2 SASEGT. CDR3 length: 14 amino acids. V was cut by 1 base and J by 5 bases, with 12 bases left in between.

The chain combines TRBV9 with TRBJ2-3; 10 bases are a match to TRBD2. The J segment lost 0 bases and the V segment lost 2 bases, leaving 3 bases of the junction unmatched. The CDR3 totals 16 residues. In germline, CDR1 is SGDLS, CDR2 YYNGEE. This CDR3 reads CASSVRAGGSTDTQYF. Here the CDR3 DNA reads TGTGCCAGCAGCGTCAGAGCGGGGGGGAGCACAGATACGCAGTATTTT.

The CDR3 nucleotides read TGTGCCAGCAGCTTAGGAGTCGACTATGGCTACACCTTC. This codes for CASSLGVDYGYTF. The V gene is TRBV7-8, the J gene TRBJ1-2; D is unresolved. V dropped 1 base and J dropped 3 bases, with 6 bases sitting between them. Germline V gene lookup returns CDR1 SGHVS and CDR2 FQNEAQ. The CDR3 totals 13 residues.

This clonotype was observed many times. V usage is TRBV5-1 and J usage is TRBJ2-1; D call uncertain. The CDR3 consists of 13 residues. V dropped 0 bases and J dropped 4 bases, with 5 bases sitting between them. From germline, CDR1 is SGHRS and CDR2 YFSETQ. This CDR3 reads CASSLGQYNEQFF. CDR3 nucleotides: TGCGCCAGCAGCTTGGGGCAGTACAATGAGCAGTTCTTC.

In its sample, this clonotype is medium-sized. The chain carries TRBV15 and TRBJ1-1, with D possibly being TRBD1 (5 bases). V lost 5 bases and J lost 1, with 17 bases in between. CDR3 length: 16 residues. The V gene's germline CDR1 is LNHNV and CDR2 YYDKDF (reference sequence). The CDR3 DNA sequence: TGTGCCACCAGCGGTGGTACCGGGACGGAGAACACTGAAGCTTTCTTT. It codes for CATSGGTGTENTEAFF.

This clonotype has a single count. Germline and junction disagree at one end, which may indicate a read error. The DNA for the CDR3 is TGTGCCAGTAGTATCGGCAATGGAAAACTGTTTTTT. It yields the protein CASSIGNGKLFF. V gene TRBV19 combines with J gene TRBJ1-4; D is unresolved. Germline assignment: CDR1 LNHDA and CDR2 SQIVND (reference sequence). This CDR3 spans 12 amino acids.

The genes are TRBV10-3 and TRBJ1-3, with a tentative D call TRBD1 (5 bases). The V end was cut by 3 bases, the J end by 1 base, with 7 bases between. The CDR3 consists of 14 residues. Germline CDR1 reads ENHRY; CDR2 reads SYGVKD. CDR3 nucleotide sequence: TGTGCCATCAGTGAACGGGGGTCTGGAAACACCATATATTTT. Protein: CAISERGSGNTIYF.

This clonotype was seen ten or more times. This chain joins TRBV7-9 and TRBJ1-2; TRBD1 matches 7 bases. V lost 0 bases to trimming and J lost 4 bases; unmatched junction nucleotides: 5. Germline loops: CDR1 SEHNR, CDR2 FQNEAQ (reference sequence). The CDR3 covers 15 residues. CDR3 region: CASSLALRGPYGYTF. The CDR3 coding sequence is TGTGCCAGCAGCTTAGCGCTGAGGGGGCCCTATGGCTACACCTTC. The variable domain in full, completed from reference TRBV7-9 and TRBJ1-2, reads DTGVSQNPRHKITKRGQNVTFRCDPISEHNRLYWYRQTLGQGPEFLTYFQNEAQLEKSRLLSDRFSAERPKGSFSTLEIQRTEQGDSAMYLCASSLALRGPYGYTFGSGTRLTVV.

This clonotype was found many times. The genes are TRBV11-2 and TRBJ2-1; TRBD2 might be the D (6 bases). Germline lookup yields CDR1 SGHAT and CDR2 FQNNGV. V lost 5 bases and J 4 bases, leaving 24 bases between the germline ends. The CDR3 contains 18 residues. The CDR3 nucleotides are TGTGCCAGCAGCCTCCCCCCCCGGGCGGGAACTGGTTACAATGAGCAGTTCTTC. Translating it yields CASSLPPRAGTGYNEQFF.

This clonotype was detected many times. The chain combines TRBV11-2 with TRBJ2-7, with TRBD1 as a possible D gene (5 bases). V was cut by 7 bases and J by 4 bases, with 14 bases left in between. The germline gives CDR1 SGHAT, CDR2 FQNNGV. The CDR3 is made up of 13 amino acids. CDR3 sequence (DNA): TGTGCCAGCATCCATGAGCAGGGTTACGAGCAGTACTTC. This encodes CASIHEQGYEQYF.

The chain combines TRBV14 with TRBJ2-7; possible D gene TRBD2, 5 bases. The V end was cut by 2 bases, the J end by 5 bases, with 7 bases between. The CDR3 sequence is 12 residues long. The germline V gene encodes CDR1 SGHDN and CDR2 FVKESK. DNA of the CDR3: TGTGCCAGCAGCCAAATGAGGGACGAGCAGTACTTC. This sequence encodes CASSQMRDEQYF.

V usage is TRBV27 and J usage is TRBJ2-1; 9 positions agree with TRBD2. Germline V gene lookup returns CDR1 MNHEY and CDR2 SMNVEV (reference sequence). V lost 2 bases and J lost 2; bases outside the gene matches: 7. The CDR3 runs to 17 residues. CDR3 residues: CASSLVTSGETYNEQFF. Written as DNA, the CDR3 is TGTGCCAGCAGTTTAGTGACTAGCGGAGAGACCTACAATGAGCAGTTCTTC.

In this sample, this clonotype turned up many times. The chain links TRBV11-2 to TRBJ2-3; D ambiguous. V was trimmed by 0 bases and J by 4 bases, leaving 5 bases between them. The CDR3 contains 13 residues. CDR1 is SGHAT and CDR2 is FQNNGV in the germline V gene. CDR3 protein: CASSLDLPDTQYF. The CDR3 region has the DNA TGTGCCAGCAGCTTAGATCTTCCAGATACGCAGTATTTT.

This clonotype was counted many times. V is TRBV6-5 and J is TRBJ1-2; D call uncertain. From germline, CDR1 is MNHEY and CDR2 SVGAGI. This CDR3 is built from 12 residues. The V end was cut by 4 bases, the J end by 8 bases, with 11 bases between. As DNA, the CDR3 is TGTGCCAGCAGTTTCCCGGGATGGGGCTACACCTTC. Translated: CASSFPGWGYTF.

V usage is TRBV4-3 and J usage is TRBJ1-1, with TRBD1 as a possible D gene (5 bases). V lost 0 bases and J 7 bases, leaving 12 bases between the germline ends. Germline CDR1 and CDR2: LGHNA and YSLEER. The CDR3 covers 14 residues. CDR3 sequence reads: CASSQDRAGNEAFF. CDR3 nucleotide sequence: TGCGCCAGCAGCCAAGATCGGGCAGGGAATGAAGCTTTCTTT.

V gene TRBV20-1 combines with J gene TRBJ1-2; D not certain. V was trimmed by 5 bases and J by 4 bases, leaving 17 bases between them. Looked up from germline, CDR1 is DFQATT and CDR2 is SNEGSKA (reference sequence). CDR3 length equals 14 residues. The CDR3 region has the DNA TGCAGTGCTGGGGAGGAGGGAGCGATCTATGGCTACACCTTC. Its translation: CSAGEEGAIYGYTF.

There are a few counts of this clonotype. The junction departs from the called germline gene at one end, perhaps through a read error. The chain links TRBV7-8 to TRBJ2-7; 7 bases align to TRBD1. This CDR3 has 12 residues. Germline V gives CDR1 SGHVS, CDR2 FQNEAQ. CDR3 sequence reads: CASRQGRDEQYF. The CDR3 DNA sequence: TGCGCCAGCAGACAGGGTCGCGACGAGCAGTACTTC.

The sample holds many counts of this clonotype. The V call is TRBV27, the J call TRBJ1-2, with 8 bases that match TRBD1. Trimming removed 6 bases from V and 5 bases from J; junction bases left unmatched: 2. Germline CDR1 reads MNHEY; CDR2 reads SMNVEV (reference sequence). The CDR3 has 12 amino acids. The CDR3 coding sequence is TGTGCCAGCAGGGACAGGGCTTATGGCTACACCTTC. Its protein is CASRDRAYGYTF.